One and the same sample provided the 14 T cell receptor beta chains below, sequenced in a study of blood T cells in healthy people across ages. The second PCR ran roughly 6 to 11 cycles with a sample-barcoded 5' primer and J-beta primers. TCRdb re-derived calls from the 5' RACE reads in MiXCR, one entry per CDR3 protein. The sample lists about 640,000 distinct CDR3 sequences, 58% occurring once. The source material was blood. The origin of the receptors is a man aged 60 to 75 in good health.

This clonotype was detected once. V and J are TRBV6-2 or TRBV6-3 and TRBJ2-5, with TRBD2 identical over 12 bases. This CDR3 has 13 amino acids. Germline loops: CDR1 MNHEY, CDR2 SVGEGT. With 6 bases clipped from V and 11 bases from J, the junction kept 7 bases outside the gene matches. This CDR3 reads CASSGLAGNEQYF. Here the CDR3 DNA reads TGTGCCAGCAGCGGACTAGCGGGAAATGAGCAGTACTTC.

The genes are TRBV7-9 and TRBJ1-2; 9 positions match TRBD1. Trimming took 4 bases from V and 4 from J; bases not matched to a gene: 10. Germline CDR1 is SEHNR and CDR2 is FQNEAQ (reference sequence). This CDR3 spans 16 amino acids. CDR3 DNA: TGTGCCAGCAGCTCTCAGGGACAGGGCTCGGGCTATGGCTACACCTTC. Residues: CASSSQGQGSGYGYTF.

The V gene is TRBV5-4, the J gene TRBJ2-1, with D perhaps matching TRBD1 or TRBD2 (5 bases each). Germline V gene sequence: CDR1 SGHNT, CDR2 YYREEE (reference sequence). The CDR3 covers 15 residues. Trimming pared 4 bases from V and 10 bases from J, leaving 21 bases between. Here the CDR3 reads CASSHPGPLLREQFF. CDR3 bases: TGTGCCAGCAGCCACCCGGGACCCCTACTGAGGGAGCAGTTCTTC.

The chain uses TRBV7-2 and TRBJ2-3; no firm D call. The CDR3 loop spans 14 amino acids. The germline CDR1 and CDR2 sequences are SGHTA and FQGNSA. Trimming removed 0 bases from V and 2 bases from J, with 6 bases in between. CDR3 sequence reads: CASSLAPFTDTQYF. In DNA form, the CDR3 reads TGTGCCAGCAGCTTAGCGCCATTCACAGATACGCAGTATTTT.

This clonotype was detected a few times. The V and J genes are TRBV6-2 or TRBV6-3 and TRBJ1-2, with D possibly being TRBD1 (5 bases). Trimming removed 0 bases at V and 3 bases at J, with 14 bases between. The CDR3 extends over 16 amino acids. In germline, CDR1 is MNHEY, CDR2 SVGEGT. The CDR3 loop is CASSYSRDPRDYGYTF. The DNA for the CDR3 is TGTGCCAGCAGTTACTCGAGGGACCCGAGGGACTATGGCTACACCTTC.

This clonotype was picked up a small number of times. The chain couples TRBV20-1 to TRBJ2-5, with D perhaps matching TRBD1 (5 bases). Germline assignment: CDR1 DFQATT and CDR2 SNEGSKA (reference sequence). The germline V and J ends were trimmed by 2 bases and 1 base, with 23 bases remaining between them. The CDR3 extends over 18 amino acids. The CDR3 here is CSARSVGLPNALQETQYF. The CDR3 DNA sequence: TGCAGTGCTAGAAGTGTGGGGCTACCGAACGCTCTCCAAGAGACCCAGTACTTC.

J is TRBJ1-6 and V is TRBV18, with TRBD1 matching 9 bases. V trimming: 3 bases; J trimming: 5 bases; junction bases outside the gene matches: 5. Germline V gives CDR1 KGHSH, CDR2 LQKENI. CDR3 length: 16 amino acids. The CDR3, as DNA: TGTGCCAGCTCACCCGGGACAGGGAGGAATAATTCACCCCTCCACTTT. Amino acids: CASSPGTGRNNSPLHF.

This clonotype was seen only once. The chain is built from TRBV6-1 and TRBJ2-3; 11 nucleotides match TRBD2. Germline V lookup: CDR1 MNHNS, CDR2 SASEGT. The junction had 8 bases not matched to a gene; V was cut back by 1 base and J by 5 bases. This CDR3 has 17 amino acids. The CDR3 protein is CASSEEVAGGVGDTQYF. In DNA form, the CDR3 reads TGTGCCAGCAGTGAAGAGGTAGCGGGGGGGGTTGGAGATACGCAGTATTTT.

This chain links TRBV20-1 with TRBJ2-3, with a tentative D call TRBD2 (6 bases). The ends were cut back, 3 bases at V and 1 base at J, with 11 bases in the middle. Per germline, CDR1 DFQATT and CDR2 SNEGSKA (reference sequence). The CDR3 totals 14 residues. CDR3 nucleotide sequence: TGCAGTGCTAGGGGCGGGGACGGCACAGATACGCAGTATTTT. Translating gives CSARGGDGTDTQYF.

This clonotype was detected only a few times. This chain joins TRBV5-1 and TRBJ2-5; 7 nucleotides match TRBD1. The J call is in doubt because the DNA end fits TRBJ2-7 better. This CDR3 region has 16 residues. Germline values: CDR1 SGHRS, CDR2 YFSETQ. The CDR3 loop is CASSLGMRQGSDEQYF. In DNA form, the CDR3 reads TGCGCCAGCAGCTTGGGTATGAGACAGGGCAGCGACGAGCAGTACTTC.

This clonotype has a count of ten or more. The V gene is TRBV29-1, the J gene TRBJ1-4; D is unclear. V was shortened by 3 bases and J by 8 bases, with 13 bases between the two germline ends. This CDR3 has 13 residues. Germline V gene data show CDR1 as SQVTM and CDR2 as ANQGSEA. The CDR3 sequence: CSVDGQPGEKLFF. DNA of the CDR3: TGCAGCGTTGACGGGCAGCCGGGCGAAAAACTGTTTTTT.

Only one count was recorded for this clonotype. The chain is built from TRBV12-3 or TRBV12-4 and TRBJ1-4, with 9 bases identical to TRBD1. This CDR3 has 14 amino acids. The ends lost 6 bases at V and 7 bases at J; junction bases unmatched: 6. CDR3 region: CASRLGQGAEKLFF. The CDR3 region has the DNA TGTGCCAGCAGGCTGGGACAGGGTGCTGAAAAACTGTTTTTT.

The J gene is TRBJ2-6, the V gene TRBV5-1; TRBD1 is a possible D gene (5 bases). Germline loops: CDR1 SGHRS, CDR2 YFSETQ. The CDR3 covers 16 residues. Trimming removed 3 bases from V and 0 bases from J, with 10 bases in between. This CDR3 reads CASSSTVSSGANVLTF. The CDR3 DNA follows: TGCGCCAGCAGCTCGACAGTCAGCTCTGGGGCCAACGTCCTGACTTTC.

Only a few counts were recorded for this clonotype. This chain connects TRBV6-6 to TRBJ1-1; 9 bases line up with TRBD1. The trim removed 6 bases at V and 4 bases at J, leaving 6 bases unmatched. The length of the CDR3 is 14 residues. Germline V gene sequence: CDR1 MNHNY, CDR2 SVGAGI (reference sequence). CDR3 nucleotide sequence: TGTGCCAGCAGCAAACAGGGGGCGAGCACTGAAGCTTTCTTT. Translation gives CASSKQGASTEAFF.